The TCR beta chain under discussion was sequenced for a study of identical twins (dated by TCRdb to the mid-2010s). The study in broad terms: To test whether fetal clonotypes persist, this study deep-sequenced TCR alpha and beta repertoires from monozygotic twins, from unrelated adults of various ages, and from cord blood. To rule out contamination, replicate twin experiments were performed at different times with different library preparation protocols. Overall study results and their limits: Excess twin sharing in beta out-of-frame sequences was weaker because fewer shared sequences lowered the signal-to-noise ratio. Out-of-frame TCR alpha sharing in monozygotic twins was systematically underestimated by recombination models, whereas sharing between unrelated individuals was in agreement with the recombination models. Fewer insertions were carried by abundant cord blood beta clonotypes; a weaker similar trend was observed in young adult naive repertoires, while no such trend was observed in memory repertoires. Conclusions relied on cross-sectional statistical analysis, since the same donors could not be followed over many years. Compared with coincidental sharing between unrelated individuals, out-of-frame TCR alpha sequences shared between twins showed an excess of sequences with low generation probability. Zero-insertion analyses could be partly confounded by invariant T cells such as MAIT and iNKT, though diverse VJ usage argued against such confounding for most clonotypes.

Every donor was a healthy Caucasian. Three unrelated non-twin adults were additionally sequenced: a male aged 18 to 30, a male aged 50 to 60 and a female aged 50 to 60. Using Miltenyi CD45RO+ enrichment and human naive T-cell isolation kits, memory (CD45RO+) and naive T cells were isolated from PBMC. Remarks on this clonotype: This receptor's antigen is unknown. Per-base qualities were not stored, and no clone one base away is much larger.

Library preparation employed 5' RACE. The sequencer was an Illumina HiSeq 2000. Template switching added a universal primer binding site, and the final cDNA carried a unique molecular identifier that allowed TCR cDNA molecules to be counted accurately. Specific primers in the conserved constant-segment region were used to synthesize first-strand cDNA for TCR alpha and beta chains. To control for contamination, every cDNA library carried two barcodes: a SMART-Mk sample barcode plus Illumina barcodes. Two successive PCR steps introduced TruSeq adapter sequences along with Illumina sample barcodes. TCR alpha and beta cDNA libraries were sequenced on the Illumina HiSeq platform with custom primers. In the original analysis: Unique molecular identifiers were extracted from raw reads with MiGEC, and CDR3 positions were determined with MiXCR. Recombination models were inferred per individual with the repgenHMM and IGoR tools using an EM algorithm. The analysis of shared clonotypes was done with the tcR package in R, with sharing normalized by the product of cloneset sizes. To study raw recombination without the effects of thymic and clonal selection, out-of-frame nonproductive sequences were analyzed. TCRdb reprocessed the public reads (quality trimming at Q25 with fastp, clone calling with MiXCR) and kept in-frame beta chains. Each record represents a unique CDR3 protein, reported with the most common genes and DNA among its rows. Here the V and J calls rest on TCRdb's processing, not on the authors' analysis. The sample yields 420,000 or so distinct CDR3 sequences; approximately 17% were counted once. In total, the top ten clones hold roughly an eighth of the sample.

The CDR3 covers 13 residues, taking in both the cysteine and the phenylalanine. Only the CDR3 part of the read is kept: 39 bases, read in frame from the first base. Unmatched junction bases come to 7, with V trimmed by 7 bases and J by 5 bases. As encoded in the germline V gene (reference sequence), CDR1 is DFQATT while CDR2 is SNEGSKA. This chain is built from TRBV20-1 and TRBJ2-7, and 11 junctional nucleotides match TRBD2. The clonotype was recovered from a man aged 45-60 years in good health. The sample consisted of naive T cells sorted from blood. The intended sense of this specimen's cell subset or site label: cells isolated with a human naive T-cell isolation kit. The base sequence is TGCAGTGTTCTTAGCGGGAGGGCCGACGAGCAGTACTTC. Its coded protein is CSVLSGRADEQYF.